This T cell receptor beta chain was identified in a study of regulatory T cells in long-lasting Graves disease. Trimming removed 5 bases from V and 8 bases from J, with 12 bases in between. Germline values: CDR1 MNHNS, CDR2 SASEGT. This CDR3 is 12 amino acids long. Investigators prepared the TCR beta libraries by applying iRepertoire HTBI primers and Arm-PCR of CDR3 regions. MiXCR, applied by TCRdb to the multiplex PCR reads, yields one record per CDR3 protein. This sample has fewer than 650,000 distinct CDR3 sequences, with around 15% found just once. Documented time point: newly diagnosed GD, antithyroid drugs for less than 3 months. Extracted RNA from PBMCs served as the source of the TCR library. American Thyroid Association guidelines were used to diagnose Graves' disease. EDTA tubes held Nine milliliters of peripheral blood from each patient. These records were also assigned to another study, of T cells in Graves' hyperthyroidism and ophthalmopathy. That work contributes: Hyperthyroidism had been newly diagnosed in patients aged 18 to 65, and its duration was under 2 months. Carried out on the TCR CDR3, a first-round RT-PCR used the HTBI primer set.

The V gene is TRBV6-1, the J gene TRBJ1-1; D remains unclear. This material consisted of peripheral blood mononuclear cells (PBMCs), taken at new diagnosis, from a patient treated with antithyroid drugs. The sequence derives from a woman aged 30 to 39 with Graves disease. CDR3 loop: CASSRSAPEAFF. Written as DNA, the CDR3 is TGTGCCAGCAGTCGCAGCGCCCCCGAAGCTTTCTTT.